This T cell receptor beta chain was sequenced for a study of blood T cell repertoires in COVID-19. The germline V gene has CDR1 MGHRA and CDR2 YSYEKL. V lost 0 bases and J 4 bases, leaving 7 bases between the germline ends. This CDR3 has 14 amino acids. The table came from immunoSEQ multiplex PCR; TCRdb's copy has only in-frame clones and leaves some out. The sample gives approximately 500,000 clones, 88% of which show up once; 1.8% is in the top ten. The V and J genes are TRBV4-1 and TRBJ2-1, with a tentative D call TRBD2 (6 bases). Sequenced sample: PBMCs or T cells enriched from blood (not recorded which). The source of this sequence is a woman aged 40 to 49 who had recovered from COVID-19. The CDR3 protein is CASSQDGTYNEQFF. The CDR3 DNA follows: TGCGCCAGCAGCCAAGACGGGACTTACAATGAGCAGTTCTTC.